A selection of T cell receptor beta chains follows, all from one sample in a study of siplizumab effects on memory and regulatory T cells. TCRdb's copy holds only in-frame clones and misses some; the assay was immunoSEQ multiplex PCR. The sample comprises about 57,000 clones, 75% to 90% of which are singletons, and approximately 3.8% rests with the top ten. The material sequenced was memory CD4+ T cells sorted from blood. The source is a human donor in good health. CDR3s include the opening cysteine and the closing phenylalanine or tryptophan. Fields, in order: D gene, V gene, J gene, clone size, CDR3 DNA, CDR3 protein. The D gene is left open where the match is weak. Clone size is not always given. Where it is, it says once, few, many or a class for expanded clones.

NA	TRBV5-1	TRBJ1-2	NA	TGCGCCAGCAGCTTGCAGTCAACGGGAGCTAACTATGGCTACACCTTC	CASSLQSTGANYGYTF
TRBD1	TRBV30	TRBJ2-1	NA	TGTGCCTGGAGCCGGACAGGGGGGTCAACTGAGCAGTTCTTC	CAWSRTGGSTEQFF
TRBD1	TRBV6-5	TRBJ2-7	NA	TGTGCCAGCCGGACAGGGGGCGAAACCTACGAGCAGTACTTC	CASRTGGETYEQYF
TRBD1	TRBV5-5	TRBJ1-2	NA	TGTGCCAGCAGCTTGGGGGACAGGTGGAACTATGGCTACACCTTC	CASSLGDRWNYGYTF
TRBD2	TRBV5-1	TRBJ2-1	NA	TGCGCCAGCAGACTAGCGGGGATAGTTGAGCAGTTCTTC	CASRLAGIVEQFF
NA	TRBV7-2	TRBJ1-1	NA	TGTGCCAGCAGCCAGCGGCCCCTAGGGAACACTGAAGCTTTCTTT	CASSQRPLGNTEAFF
NA	TRBV27	TRBJ2-7	NA	TGTGCCAGTCTAAGGTCATCCGAGCAGTACTTC	CASLRSSEQYF
NA	TRBV11-1	TRBJ1-1	NA	TGTGCCAGCAGCCCAAACACAGGGACTGAAGCTTTCTTT	CASSPNTGTEAFF
TRBD1	TRBV25-1	TRBJ1-1	NA	TGTGCCAGCAGTGCCCAGGGGGTTATCAGTGAAGCTTTCTTT	CASSAQGVISEAFF
NA	TRBV10-3	TRBJ1-3	NA	TGTGCCACCGAGGGGAGGGTTACTGGAAACACCATATATTTT	CATEGRVTGNTIYF
NA	TRBV18	TRBJ2-2	NA	TGTGCCAGCTCAGGGCAAACCGGGGAGCTGTTTTTT	CASSGQTGELFF
TRBD1	TRBV28	TRBJ2-7	NA	TGTGCCAGCAGTGGGACAGGGGGCTACGAGCAGTACTTC	CASSGTGGYEQYF
TRBD1	TRBV6-1	TRBJ2-7	NA	TGTGCCAGCACCTTGACAGGGGGCAGCTACGAGCAGTACTTC	CASTLTGGSYEQYF
NA	TRBV2	TRBJ2-7	NA	TGTGCCAGCAGAAAGACAGGCGACCACGCCGAGCAGTACTTC	CASRKTGDHAEQYF
NA	TRBV4-1	TRBJ1-4	NA	TGCGCCAGCAGCCAAGGTTGGTGGTCTAATGAAAAACTGTTTTTT	CASSQGWWSNEKLFF
NA	TRBV5-8	TRBJ1-5	NA	TGTGCCAGCAGCTTGCGGCAGGGCGGAAATCAGCCCCAGCATTTT	CASSLRQGGNQPQHF
NA	TRBV6-1	TRBJ2-5	NA	TGTGCCAGCAGTGCCTCCGGGGGGCCTAAAGAGACCCAGTACTTC	CASSASGGPKETQYF
TRBD1	TRBV12-5	TRBJ2-1	NA	TGTGCTAGTGGTTTGTACGTGACAGGGGTCGATGAGCAGTTCTTC	CASGLYVTGVDEQFF
TRBD2	TRBV10-3	TRBJ2-3	NA	TGTGCCATCCTAGCGGGAGTTACAGATACGCAGTATTTT	CAILAGVTDTQYF
NA	TRBV27	TRBJ1-5	NA	TGTGCCAGCAGTAGCAGGGTCAATCAGCCCCAGCATTTT	CASSSRVNQPQHF
TRBD2	TRBV5-8	TRBJ2-5	NA	TGTGCCAGCAGCTCCGGACTAGCGGGAGGGGAGACCCAGTACTTC	CASSSGLAGGETQYF
TRBD1	TRBV9	TRBJ2-2	NA	TGTGCCAGCAGCGCCGACAGGGGGTGGAACACCGGGGAGCTGTTTTTT	CASSADRGWNTGELFF
TRBD2	TRBV5-1	TRBJ2-3	NA	TGCGCCAGCAGCTCGGGGACTAGCGGGGGGGCCTTAATAGATACGCAGTATTTT	CASSSGTSGGALIDTQYF
NA	TRBV4-2	TRBJ2-3	NA	TGTGCCAGCAGCCAAGCATCGACAGATACGCAGTATTTT	CASSQASTDTQYF
NA	TRBV5-6	TRBJ2-7	few	TGTGCCAGCAGCTTGGCGGGGCCTAGGAGCGAGCAGTACTTC	CASSLAGPRSEQYF
TRBD1	TRBV5-1	TRBJ2-7	few	TGCGCCAGCACACCGGGACAGGGGGAGACCTACGAGCAGTACTTC	CASTPGQGETYEQYF
NA	TRBV11-2	TRBJ1-1	NA	TGTGCCAGCAGCTTACGGGGCATGGGCACTGAAGCTTTCTTT	CASSLRGMGTEAFF
NA	TRBV15	TRBJ2-1	NA	TGTGCCACCAGGGAGGCGAGCTACAATGAGCAGTTCTTC	CATREASYNEQFF
TRBD1	TRBV9	TRBJ1-1	few	TGTGCCAGCAGCGCCGGCGACAGGGGCAACACTGAAGCTTTCTTT	CASSAGDRGNTEAFF
NA	TRBV11-2	TRBJ1-1	NA	TGTGCCAGCAGCCTCCGTAGGGGTGGAGAAGCTTTCTTT	CASSLRRGGEAFF
TRBD1	TRBV6-5	TRBJ2-7	NA	TGTGCCAGCAGTTTCGATACAGGGGGATACTACGAGCAGTACTTC	CASSFDTGGYYEQYF
TRBD1	TRBV28	TRBJ1-1	few	TGTGCCAGCATAACACAGGGGGCTAACACTGAAGCTTTCTTT	CASITQGANTEAFF
TRBD1	TRBV9	TRBJ2-7	NA	TGTGCCAGCAGCGTAGCTCCAGGGGGCGGAATCTCCTACGAGCAGTACTTC	CASSVAPGGGISYEQYF
NA	TRBV7-3	TRBJ2-3	NA	TGTGCCAGCAGCTTACTGCGGGCCACAGATACGCAGTATTTT	CASSLLRATDTQYF
TRBD1	TRBV5-8	TRBJ2-3	NA	TGTGCCAGCAGCTGGCGGACAGGGGGCGCATATACGCAGTATTTT	CASSWRTGGAYTQYF
NA	TRBV6-1	TRBJ1-2	NA	TGTGCCAGCACCCCTACAGGGTCGGTTAACTATGGCTACACCTTC	CASTPTGSVNYGYTF
NA	TRBV7-8	TRBJ2-1	NA	TGTGCCAGCAGCTTATCTTCCCCGCATGAGCAGTTCTTC	CASSLSSPHEQFF
TRBD2	TRBV30	TRBJ2-2	once	TGTGCCTGGAGTTTAGCTAGCGGGAGCGCCGGGGAGCTGTTTTTT	CAWSLASGSAGELFF
NA	TRBV5-1	TRBJ2-2	NA	TGCGCCAGCAGCTTGGCAGGGTCGGCCGGGGAGCTGTTTTTT	CASSLAGSAGELFF
NA	TRBV10-3	TRBJ1-4	few	TGTGCCATCAGTACTCCGGGACTGGGGAATGAAAAACTGTTTTTT	CAISTPGLGNEKLFF
NA	TRBV9	TRBJ2-2	few	TGTGCCAGCAGCGTAGTGGGCAGGGACCCCGGGGAGCTGTTTTTT	CASSVVGRDPGELFF
NA	TRBV15	TRBJ2-7	NA	TGTGCCACCAGCAGAGACGGGCAGGTAAAGCAGTACTTC	CATSRDGQVKQYF
TRBD1	TRBV9	TRBJ2-5	once	TGTGCCAGCAGCGTTAAGCCGGACAGGCTAGAGACCCAGTACTTC	CASSVKPDRLETQYF
NA	TRBV18	TRBJ2-3	few	TGTGCCAGCTCACCAGACGGCACCATCACAGATACGCAGTATTTT	CASSPDGTITDTQYF
TRBD1	TRBV4-1	TRBJ2-7	NA	TGCGCCAGCAGCCAACCGGGACAGGGTCGCCACGAGCAGTACTTC	CASSQPGQGRHEQYF
NA	TRBV19	TRBJ1-5	once	TGTGCCAGTAGTATAGGTCAGGGCAATCAGCCCCAGCATTTT	CASSIGQGNQPQHF
NA	TRBV6-5	TRBJ1-2	NA	TGTGCCCCCCCTAACTATGGCTACACCTTC	CAPPNYGYTF
NA	TRBV6-6	TRBJ2-3	once	TGTGCCAGTGCTGATCATGGGACTCCTTCATATTTT	CASADHGTPSYF
TRBD2	TRBV4-1	TRBJ2-3	NA	TGCGCCAGCAGCCAGGGACCCGGGACTAGCGACACAGATACGCAGTATTTT	CASSQGPGTSDTDTQYF
TRBD2	TRBV5-1	TRBJ2-1	few	TGCGCCAGCAGTTTGGGGACTAGCGGGACACTCGTTCAGTTCTTC	CASSLGTSGTLVQFF